This T cell receptor (beta chain) was sequenced for a study of cytomegalovirus exposure and HLA in healthy donors (dated by TCRdb to the late 2010s). Background on the whole study: A later analysis indicated that the 110 or so validation repertoires were generated on the platform also employed for the 600 to 750 repertoires of the first cohort. The study combined high-throughput TCR immunosequencing, statistical association of individual TCRs with disease status, and machine learning to predict cytomegalovirus infection status. The study was designed to test whether signatures of past pathogen exposure could be identified by cataloging public T cell receptors. Besides the first cohort of 500 to 700 subjects, a separate validation cohort made up of around 120 different subjects was used. Broad study findings and their caveats: The authors suggested that the approach could potentially be extended to other disease states and immunological phenotypes. In vitro tests confirmed that a few of the cytomegalovirus-associated TCR beta chains recognize cytomegalovirus antigens. Most TCR sequences were seen in very few donors, while some public TCRs were found in many individuals. The validation cohort had no HLA typing available for a later analysis, so co-occurrence within that cohort was assessed over all 130 or so repertoires. In both the original and validation cohorts, the classifier was reported to diagnose cytomegalovirus status with high specificity and sensitivity. A total of 164 TCR beta chains were listed by the study as associated with cytomegalovirus. Subsequent analysis determined that TCRs grouped into clusters in the first cohort also showed a tendency toward co-occurrence across the 120 or so validation repertoires, and 85% to 95% of cluster scores exceeded 0.

Taken from the germline V gene, the CDR1 and CDR2 loops are MGHRA and YSYEKL. Including the terminal cysteine and phenylalanine, the CDR3 comprises 16 residues. Only the CDR3 portion is preserved as DNA: 48 bases, with reading frame beginning at the first base. V trim: 0 bases; J trim: 0 bases; unmatched bases: 1. The donors were included in the validation cohort of roughly 120 subjects, a group kept apart from the approximately 700-subject first cohort. As regards this clone: Its binding antigen is unknown. Base qualities are not provided; no much larger clone lies one nucleotide away.

Libraries were built with the immunoSEQ multiplex PCR assay. The authors' pipeline ran thus. A statistical classification framework was developed to diagnose cytomegalovirus status using the catalog of TCR beta chain sequences. This is the immuneACCESS table as TCRdb keeps it, with only in-frame sequences that have V and J called. A part of the clones is gone; compared with another copy, unresolved V genes explain less than half, and the rest is unexplained. That table is the source of V, J and clone size, and D and trimming were worked out from the DNA. The sample table holds under 200,000 clones, of which 95% to 97% were seen once. In total, the top ten clones hold approximately 0.97% of the sample.

Recombination joined TRBV4-1 with TRBJ2-2, and 7 junction bases match TRBD1. The sequencing sample was made of PBMCs. This clonotype originated in a woman between 18 and 29 years old in good health and CMV-seronegative. DNA sequence: TGCGCCAGCAGCCAAGACGACAGGGCGAACACCGGGGAGCTGTTTTTT. Its protein product is CASSQDDRANTGELFF.